The 30 T cell receptor beta chains below come from one sample, sequenced in a study of blood T cell repertoires in COVID-19 (dated by TCRdb to about 2020). Receptors were amplified or captured by the immunoSEQ multiplex PCR assay. Here the immuneACCESS table is served through TCRdb, limited to in-frame sequences with V and J called. Missing clones are a known gap in these copies; in checked studies unresolved V genes cover under half, and the rest lacks a known reason. The sample yields 250,000 to 300,000 clones; around 83% were counted once. The ten largest account for roughly 5% of the sample. Sequenced material: peripheral blood. The receptors derive from a man older than 75 with acute or convalescent COVID-19.

This sequence joins TRBV6-4 and TRBJ2-5; D perhaps matches TRBD2 (5 bases). Trimming took off 6 bases at V and 7 bases at J, with 15 bases between the two ends. There are 13 residues in the CDR3. In germline, CDR1 is MRHNA, CDR2 SNTAGT. The CDR3 reads CASSYGEGGTQYF. CDR3 DNA: TGTGCCAGCAGCTACGGGGAAGGAGGGACCCAGTACTTC.

V gene TRBV3-1 (or the pseudogene TRBV3-2) combines with J gene TRBJ2-2, with 7 nucleotides matching TRBD1. The CDR3 runs 16 residues. CDR1 LGHDT and CDR2 YNNKEL come from the germline V gene (reference sequence). Trimming at V came to 6 bases and at J to 2 bases, leaving 9 bases not matched to a gene. The CDR3 DNA sequence: TGTGCCAGCAGTCGTTTCGGGACAGATAACACCGGGGAGCTGTTTTTT. Translation gives CASSRFGTDNTGELFF.

The V call is TRBV7-9, the J call TRBJ1-4, with 9 bases fitting TRBD1. With 4 bases clipped from V and 3 bases from J, the junction kept 9 bases outside the gene matches. Germline CDR1 reads SEHNR; CDR2 reads FQNEAQ (reference sequence). The CDR3 totals 17 residues. DNA of the CDR3: TGTGCCAGCAGCTCGGACAGGGGAAGGAAAGCTAATGAAAAACTGTTTTTT. This gives the protein CASSSDRGRKANEKLFF. Full variable domain (outside the CDR3, taken from reference TRBV7-9 and TRBJ1-4): DTGVSQNPRHKITKRGQNVTFRCDPISEHNRLYWYRQTLGQGPEFLTYFQNEAQLEKSRLLSDRFSAERPKGSFSTLEIQRTEQGDSAMYLCASSSDRGRKANEKLFFGSGTQLSVL.

This clone was counted a few times. The gene calls are TRBV12-3 or TRBV12-4 and TRBJ1-1, with TRBD1 identical over 8 bases. The CDR3 has 13 amino acids. The J segment lost 6 bases and the V segment lost 7 bases, leaving 7 bases of the junction unmatched. CDR3 coding DNA: TGTGCCAGCATCATGCCGGGACAGGCTGAAGCTTTCTTT. Its translation: CASIMPGQAEAFF.

This clone was seen at least ten times. The chain uses TRBV6-5 and TRBJ1-3; D possibly corresponds to TRBD1 (6 bases). Germline CDR1 is MNHEY and CDR2 is SVGAGI. V was pared by 6 bases and J by 8 bases, with 17 bases between. CDR3 length equals 14 residues. CDR3 DNA sequence: TGTGCCAGCAGAGCTGGGACAATAGGGGACACCATATATTTT. This encodes CASRAGTIGDTIYF.

V and J are TRBV28 and TRBJ2-2; tentative D call: TRBD1 (6 bases). CDR3 length: 13 amino acids. Trimming took 6 bases from V and 4 from J, leaving 9 bases between them. Germline CDR1 and CDR2: MDHEN and SYDVKM. As DNA, the CDR3 is TGTGCCAGCAGAAAGACAGGCACCGGGGAGCTGTTTTTT. It translates to CASRKTGTGELFF.

The chain carries TRBV6-1 and TRBJ1-5; the D gene is possibly TRBD1 (5 bases). Germline CDR1 and CDR2: MNHNS and SASEGT. Between the trimmed V and J ends, which lost 5 bases and 1 base, there was a span of 12 bases. This CDR3 contains 15 residues. CDR3 DNA sequence: TGTGCCAGCAGTATACCGGGGGGAAGCAATCAGCCCCAGCATTTT. This encodes CASSIPGGSNQPQHF.

The chain employs TRBV19 and TRBJ2-1, with TRBD1 matching 9 bases. Losses at the gene ends were 6 bases for V and 1 base for J; bases not matched to a gene: 7. The CDR3 runs to 16 residues. Germline assignment: CDR1 LNHDA and CDR2 SQIVND (reference sequence). Written as DNA, the CDR3 is TGTGCCAGTAGGCCAACAGGGGGCCTTTCCTACAATGAGCAGTTCTTC. Protein sequence: CASRPTGGLSYNEQFF. The whole variable domain, filled in from reference TRBV19 and TRBJ2-1, reads DGGITQSPKYLFRKEGQNVTLSCEQNLNHDAMYWYRQDPGQGLRLIYYSQIVNDFQKGDIAEGYSVSREKKESFPLTVTSAQKNPTAFYLCASRPTGGLSYNEQFFGPGTRLTVL.

The CDR3 loop is CASSPRLAGLQETQYF. For the CDR3, the DNA is TGTGCCAGTAGTCCGAGACTAGCGGGACTACAAGAGACCCAGTACTTC. V and J are TRBV19 and TRBJ2-5; 11 bases agree with TRBD2. Germline-derived CDR1 and CDR2 are LNHDA and SQIVND (reference sequence). The junction had 7 bases not matched to a gene; V was cut back by 5 bases and J by 2 bases. This CDR3 region has 16 residues.

The chain links TRBV2 to TRBJ1-6; no definite D call. Germline lookup yields CDR1 SNHLY and CDR2 FYNNEI. The CDR3 covers 16 residues. V lost 4 bases to trimming and J lost 0 bases, with 10 bases between them. DNA of the CDR3: TGTGCCAGCAGTGTGGGCCTGAGCTCCTATAATTCACCCCTCCACTTT. Translation: CASSVGLSSYNSPLHF.

V usage is TRBV5-1 and J usage is TRBJ2-3, with TRBD2 matching 10 bases. CDR3 length: 16 residues. CDR1 and CDR2 from the germline V gene are SGHRS and YFSETQ. Trimming removed 5 bases from V and 2 bases from J; junction bases left unmatched: 8. CDR3 DNA: TGCGCCAGCAGTTTAGCGGGAGGTGCCCCCACAGATACGCAGTATTTT. Residues: CASSLAGGAPTDTQYF.

J is TRBJ1-5 and V is TRBV19; TRBD1 is a possible D gene (5 bases). Germline-derived CDR1 and CDR2 are LNHDA and SQIVND (reference sequence). V was trimmed by 2 bases and J by 6 bases, leaving 11 bases between them. This CDR3 region has 14 residues. CDR3 bases: TGTGCCAGTAGTATACAGGGAAAATTTCAGCCCCAGCATTTT. This gives the protein CASSIQGKFQPQHF.

This chain joins TRBV28 and TRBJ2-7; tentatively, D is TRBD2 (6 bases). The length of the CDR3 is 12 residues. V lost 5 bases and J 3 bases, leaving 8 bases between the germline ends. Germline V gene data show CDR1 as MDHEN and CDR2 as SYDVKM. The CDR3 sequence is CASSTSRYEQYF. The CDR3 bases are TGTGCCAGCAGTACTAGCCGCTACGAGCAGTACTTC. Full variable domain (remainder filled in from reference TRBV28 and TRBJ2-7): DVKVTQSSRYLVKRTGEKVFLECVQDMDHENMFWYRQDPGLGLRLIYFSYDVKMKEKGDIPEGYSVSREKKERFSLILESASTNQTSMYLCASSTSRYEQYFGPGTRLTVT.

CDR3 nucleotide sequence: TGTGCCAGCAGCTTTGGTGACAGTAATTCACCCCTCCACTTT. Residues: CASSFGDSNSPLHF. The V call is TRBV5-6, the J call TRBJ1-6; the D gene is possibly TRBD1 (5 bases). The CDR3 is 14 amino acids. In germline, CDR1 is SGHDT, CDR2 YYEEEE. Trimming stripped 2 bases from V and 6 bases from J, with 9 bases between.

A remark on this clone: Within the sample, other DNA sequences also encode this same CDR3. The chain carries TRBV5-1 and TRBJ2-6, with no clear D. Germline lookup yields CDR1 SGHRS and CDR2 YFSETQ. CDR3 size: 15 residues. V lost 0 bases to trimming and J lost 0 bases, with 4 bases between them. CDR3 protein: CASSLDSSGANVLTF. The DNA for the CDR3 is TGCGCCAGCAGCTTGGACAGCTCTGGGGCCAACGTCCTGACTTTC.

This sequence joins TRBV7-2 and TRBJ2-1; 10 nucleotides line up with TRBD2. J was trimmed by 10 bases and V by 5 bases; bases with no gene match: 14. CDR3 length: 16 amino acids. The germline CDR1 and CDR2 sequences are SGHTA and FQGNSA. As DNA, the CDR3 is TGTGCCAGCAGCCCACCGAGGCTAGCGGGAGTCGAAGAGCAGTTCTTC. Translation: CASSPPRLAGVEEQFF.

This chain connects TRBV30 to TRBJ2-1; tentative D call: TRBD1 (6 bases). CDR1 is GTSNPN and CDR2 is SVGIG in the germline V gene (reference sequence). The CDR3 runs to 13 residues. V was pared by 0 bases and J by 7 bases, with 10 bases between. This CDR3 reads CAWSVVRGNEQFF. The CDR3, as DNA: TGTGCCTGGAGTGTAGTAAGGGGGAATGAGCAGTTCTTC. The full variable domain, in which reference TRBV30 and TRBJ2-1 provide the parts outside the CDR3, is SQTIHQWPATLVQPVGSPLSLECTVEGTSNPNLYWYRQAAGRGLQLLFYSVGIGQISSEVPQNLSASRPQDRQFILSSKKLLLSDSGFYLCAWSVVRGNEQFFGPGTRLTVL.

This clone was seen once. The genes are TRBV7-9 and TRBJ2-2, with D possibly being TRBD1 (6 bases). Trimming took 5 bases from V and 9 from J, leaving 16 bases between them. The V gene's germline CDR1 is SEHNR and CDR2 FQNEAQ (reference sequence). The CDR3 is 14 amino acids. CDR3 sequence: CASSPTGNDRELFF. The CDR3 nucleotides are TGTGCCAGCAGCCCGACAGGAAACGATAGGGAGCTGTTTTTT.

The chain joins TRBV5-4 to TRBJ2-2; 10 bases line up with TRBD2. After removal of 6 bases from V and 5 bases from J, the junction contained 7 bases not matched to a gene. The CDR3 loop spans 15 amino acids. Germline CDR1 reads SGHNT; CDR2 reads YYREEE (reference sequence). The CDR3, as DNA: TGTGCCAGCAAAAGCGGGGGGGCATGGACCGGGGAGCTGTTTTTT. The encoded protein is CASKSGGAWTGELFF.

V usage is TRBV5-1 and J usage is TRBJ2-3; D is uncertain. V lost 3 bases and J lost 0, with 8 bases in between. The germline gives CDR1 SGHRS, CDR2 YFSETQ. The CDR3 covers 14 residues. The DNA for the CDR3 is TGCGCCAGCAGCTCGGTTACTAGCACAGATACGCAGTATTTT. It specifies CASSSVTSTDTQYF.

The CDR3 region is CASSQDPRGETQYF. The CDR3 DNA follows: TGTGCCAGCAGCCAAGATCCCAGGGGCGAGACCCAGTACTTC. This chain uses TRBV4-2 with TRBJ2-5, with TRBD1 as a possible D gene (6 bases). V was clipped by 0 bases and J by 5 bases, with 10 bases between them. Germline V lookup: CDR1 LGHNA, CDR2 YNFKEQ. The CDR3 runs to 14 residues.

The chain joins TRBV5-1 to TRBJ2-5; 8 bases map to TRBD2. J lost 4 bases, V lost 7 bases, and 9 bases had no gene match. Per the germline V gene, CDR1 is SGHRS and CDR2 is YFSETQ. The CDR3 is 14 amino acids. The CDR3: CASAAGLARETQYF. CDR3 nucleotide sequence: TGCGCCAGCGCTGCCGGACTAGCAAGAGAGACCCAGTACTTC.

The chain is built from TRBV7-2 and TRBJ2-7; 7 bases align to TRBD1. CDR1 is SGHTA and CDR2 is FQGNSA in the germline V gene. The V segment lost 0 bases and the J segment 3 bases; nucleotides outside the gene matches: 8. This CDR3 is built from 16 residues. The CDR3 DNA is TGTGCCAGCAGCTTAGCGGGGACAGAACCTTTCTACGAGCAGTACTTC. Protein sequence: CASSLAGTEPFYEQYF.

The rearrangement uses TRBV2 and TRBJ1-1; the D is unclear. Between the trimmed V and J ends, which lost 3 bases and 2 bases, there was a span of 10 bases. The CDR3 totals 14 residues. CDR1 is SNHLY and CDR2 is FYNNEI in the germline V gene. The CDR3, as DNA: TGTGCCAGCAGTGATATAAGAACAAACACTGAAGCTTTCTTT. Its translation: CASSDIRTNTEAFF.

This clone was recorded once. This rearrangement joins TRBV5-5 to TRBJ1-6; D remains unclear. The ends were cut back, 2 bases at V and 7 bases at J, with 7 bases in the middle. The CDR3 runs 13 residues. Germline loops: CDR1 SGHKS, CDR2 YYEKEE (reference sequence). CDR3 DNA: TGTGCCAGCAGCTTCGTCTCGAATTCACCCCTCCACTTT. It encodes CASSFVSNSPLHF.

V and J are TRBV12-3 or TRBV12-4 and TRBJ2-2, with D hard to call. The CDR3 covers 13 residues. Deletions cut 2 bases from V and 5 bases from J, with 6 bases between. CDR3 sequence (DNA): TGTGCCAGCAGTTTACTGTTAACCGGGGAGCTGTTTTTT. Its protein is CASSLLLTGELFF.

The chain uses TRBV28 and TRBJ1-5; 9 bases align to TRBD1. V shed 2 bases, J shed 1 base, and the junction held 9 bases outside the gene matches. The V gene's germline CDR1 is MDHEN and CDR2 SYDVKM. The CDR3 covers 18 residues. This CDR3 is CASSLPRDRVRSNQPQHF. CDR3 bases: TGTGCCAGCAGTTTACCTCGGGACAGGGTGCGCAGCAATCAGCCCCAGCATTTT.

The chain is built from TRBV6-5 and TRBJ2-5, with D tentatively TRBD2 (6 bases). Germline CDR1 is MNHEY and CDR2 is SVGAGI. The V end was cut by 2 bases, the J end by 4 bases, with 14 bases between. The CDR3 totals 15 residues. CDR3 region: CASSYGSGGRETQYF. In DNA form, the CDR3 reads TGTGCCAGCAGTTACGGTTCTGGGGGGAGAGAGACCCAGTACTTC.

Regarding this clone: Germline is not matched at one junction end, which may reflect a read error. V usage is TRBV7-9 and J usage is TRBJ1-2; 10 bases map to TRBD1. The CDR3 has 14 amino acids. Per the germline V gene, CDR1 is SEHNR and CDR2 is FQNEAQ (reference sequence). CDR3 DNA: TGTGCCAGCAGCTCGGTCCCAGGGACAGGGGATTTCTCCTTC. Protein: CASSSVPGTGDFSF. Drawing the rest from reference TRBV7-9 and TRBJ1-2, the complete variable domain is DTGVSQNPRHKITKRGQNVTFRCDPISEHNRLYWYRQTLGQGPEFLTYFQNEAQLEKSRLLSDRFSAERPKGSFSTLEIQRTEQGDSAMYLCASSSVPGTGDFSFGSGTRLTVV.

The chain combines TRBV5-1 with TRBJ1-1, with 7 positions matching TRBD1. The germline V gene encodes CDR1 SGHRS and CDR2 YFSETQ. The junction had 7 bases not matched to a gene; V was cut back by 4 bases and J by 1 base. The CDR3 is made up of 15 amino acids. The CDR3 sequence: CASSVQGGANTEAFF. The CDR3, as DNA: TGCGCCAGCAGCGTTCAAGGGGGCGCGAACACTGAAGCTTTCTTT.